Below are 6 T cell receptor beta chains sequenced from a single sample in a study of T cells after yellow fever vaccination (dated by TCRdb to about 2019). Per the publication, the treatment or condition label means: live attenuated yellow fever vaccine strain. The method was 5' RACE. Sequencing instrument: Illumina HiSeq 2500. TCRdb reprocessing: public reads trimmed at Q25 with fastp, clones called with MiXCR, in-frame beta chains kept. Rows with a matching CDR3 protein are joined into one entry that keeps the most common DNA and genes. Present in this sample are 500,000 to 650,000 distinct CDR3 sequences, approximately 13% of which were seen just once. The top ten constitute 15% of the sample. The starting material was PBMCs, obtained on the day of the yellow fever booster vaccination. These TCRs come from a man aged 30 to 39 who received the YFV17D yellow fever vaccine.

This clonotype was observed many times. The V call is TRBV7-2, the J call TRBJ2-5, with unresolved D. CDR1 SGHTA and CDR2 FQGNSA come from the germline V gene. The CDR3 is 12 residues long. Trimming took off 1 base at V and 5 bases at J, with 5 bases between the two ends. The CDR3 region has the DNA TGTGCCAGCAGCTTAGTTTGGGAGACCCAGTACTTC. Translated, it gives CASSLVWETQYF.

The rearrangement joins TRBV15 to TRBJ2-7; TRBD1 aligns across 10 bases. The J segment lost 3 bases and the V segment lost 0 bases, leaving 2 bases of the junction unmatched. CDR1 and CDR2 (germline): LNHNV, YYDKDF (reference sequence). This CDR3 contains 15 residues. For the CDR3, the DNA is TGTGCCACCAGCAGAGAAGGGACAGGGGTCTACGAGCAGTACTTC. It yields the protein CATSREGTGVYEQYF.

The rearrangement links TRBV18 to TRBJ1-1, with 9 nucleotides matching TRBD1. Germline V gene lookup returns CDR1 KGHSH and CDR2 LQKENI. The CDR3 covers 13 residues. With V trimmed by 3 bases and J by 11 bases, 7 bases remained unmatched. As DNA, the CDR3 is TGTGCCAGCTCACCGGGACAGGGCAAAATCGCTTTCTTT. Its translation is CASSPGQGKIAFF.

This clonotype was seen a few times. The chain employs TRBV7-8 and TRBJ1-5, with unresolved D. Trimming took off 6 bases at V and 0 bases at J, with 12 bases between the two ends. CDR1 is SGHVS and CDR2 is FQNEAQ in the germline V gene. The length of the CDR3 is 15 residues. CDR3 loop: CASRETVVSNQPQHF. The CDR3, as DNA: TGTGCCAGCAGGGAGACGGTAGTTAGCAATCAGCCCCAGCATTTT.

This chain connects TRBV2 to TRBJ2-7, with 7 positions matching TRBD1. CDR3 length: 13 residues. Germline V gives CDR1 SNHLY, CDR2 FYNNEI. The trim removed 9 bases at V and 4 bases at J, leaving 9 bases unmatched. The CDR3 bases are TGTGCCAGTCATTCCGGGACAGCTTACGAGCAGTACTTC. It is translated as CASHSGTAYEQYF.

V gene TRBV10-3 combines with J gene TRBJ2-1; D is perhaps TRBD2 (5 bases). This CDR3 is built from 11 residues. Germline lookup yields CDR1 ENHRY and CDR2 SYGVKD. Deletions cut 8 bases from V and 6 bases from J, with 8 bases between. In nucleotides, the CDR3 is TGTGCCATCCGAGGGTCCAATGAGCAGTTCTTC. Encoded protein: CAIRGSNEQFF.